A selection of T cell receptor beta chains follows, all from one sample in a study of spatial heterogeneity in lung cancer. Using its own MiXCR run on the 5' RACE reads, TCRdb lists one record per CDR3 protein. The sample yields roughly 71,000 distinct CDR3 sequences, around 9.3% seen once. Sequences were derived from PBMCs, sampled at follow-up. The receptor set was obtained from a female donor with early-stage non-small cell lung cancer. The CDR3 runs from the conserved cysteine through the conserved F or W.

len,v_gene,CDR3aa
15,TRBV5-1,CASRDGLAVDNEQFF
15,TRBV19,CASSIDSEGNTEAFF
14,TRBV28,CASSPRQESGTQYF
12,TRBV5-1,CASSPNRGEQFF
14,TRBV24-1,CATQPSGRTYEHYF
13,TRBV27,CASSLKSEYEQYF
17,TRBV10-3,CAISESIPGQGPPELYF
11,TRBV20-1,CSATLGVRQFF
16,TRBV5-1,CASSLGVAGRSYEQYF
12,TRBV7-2,CASSSYADTQYF
14,TRBV29-1,CSVVRNSGNYGYTF
13,TRBV11-1,CASSSLGYNEQFF
12,TRBV7-8,CASTRTYNEQFF
17,TRBV20-1,CSARGVSGRASYNEQFF
14,TRBV15,CATSTRTGMETQYF
14,TRBV5-1,CASSLGTLKETQYF
13,TRBV5-4,CASSLVFGREQYF
13,TRBV5-4,CASSFYSNYEQYF
12,TRBV7-8,CASSSLGTEAFF
15,TRBV5-1,CASSGGQTPQETQYF
14,TRBV10-3,CATSGRETYNEQFF
13,TRBV7-3,CASSFPGYYGYTF
15,TRBV20-1,CSARDIGRGAKTQYF
12,TRBV7-3,CASSYGQETQYF
17,TRBV5-1,CASSLTFGGSGGDTQYF
17,TRBV7-3,CASSLRGRTSGTETQYF
17,TRBV4-2,CASSPTLARQGAKGYTF
13,TRBV3-1,CASSQVMATEAFF
16,TRBV11-2,CASSLVPQGSGDTQYF
15,TRBV6-1,CASIFGYNLVGELFF
13,TRBV20-1,CSARDTINQPQHF
17,TRBV2,CASSGRKQGRGTGELFF